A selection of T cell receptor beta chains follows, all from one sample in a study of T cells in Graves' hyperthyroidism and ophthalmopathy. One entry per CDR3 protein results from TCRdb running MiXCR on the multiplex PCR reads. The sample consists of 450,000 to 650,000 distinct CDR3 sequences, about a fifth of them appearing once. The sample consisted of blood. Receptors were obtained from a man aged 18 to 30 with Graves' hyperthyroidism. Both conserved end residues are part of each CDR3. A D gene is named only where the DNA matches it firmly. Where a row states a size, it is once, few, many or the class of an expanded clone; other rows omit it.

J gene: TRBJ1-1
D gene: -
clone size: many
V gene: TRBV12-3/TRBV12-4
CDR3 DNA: TGTGCCAGCAGTGCCGACGTACCCGATGAAGCTTTCTTT
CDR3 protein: CASSADVPDEAFF

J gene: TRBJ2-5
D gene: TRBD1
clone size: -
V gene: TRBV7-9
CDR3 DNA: TGTGCCAGCAGGCCCGGGACAGGGGTATCAGAGACCCAGTACTTC
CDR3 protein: CASRPGTGVSETQYF

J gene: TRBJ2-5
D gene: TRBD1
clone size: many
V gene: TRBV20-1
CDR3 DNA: TGCAGTGCCAACGTTGGGACAGAGGCCCTCCGCGGAGAGACCCAGTACTTC
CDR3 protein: CSANVGTEALRGETQYF

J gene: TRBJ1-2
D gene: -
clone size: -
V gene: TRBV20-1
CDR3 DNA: TGCAGTGCTGTGCGACAAGTTCTCTATGGCTACACCTTC
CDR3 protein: CSAVRQVLYGYTF

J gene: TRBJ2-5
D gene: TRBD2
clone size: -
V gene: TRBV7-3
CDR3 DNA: TGTGCCAGCAGCTCGGGACTTAGCGGGCGAGAGACCCAGTACTTC
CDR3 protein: CASSSGLSGRETQYF

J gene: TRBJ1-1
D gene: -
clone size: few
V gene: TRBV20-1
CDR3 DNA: TGCAGTGCTAGAGGAACCCAGGATTCGGTGGATGAAGCTTTCTTT
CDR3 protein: CSARGTQDSVDEAFF

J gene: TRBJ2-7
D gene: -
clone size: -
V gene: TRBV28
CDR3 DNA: TGTGCCAGCAGTTCTAGGGGACAGCAGTACTTC
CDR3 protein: CASSSRGQQYF

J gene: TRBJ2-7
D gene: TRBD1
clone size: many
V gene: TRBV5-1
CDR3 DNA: TGCGCCAGCAGCCTGGGGACAGGAGGGACCTACGAGCAGTACTTC
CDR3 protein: CASSLGTGGTYEQYF

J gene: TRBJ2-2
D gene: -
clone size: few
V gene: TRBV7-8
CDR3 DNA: TGTGCCAGCAGTTCCACCGGGGAGCTGTGTTTT
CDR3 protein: CASSSTGELCF

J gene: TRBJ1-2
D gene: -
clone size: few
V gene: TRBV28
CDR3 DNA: TGTGCCAGCACCAGGACCCTTGGTCGAGGCTACACCTTC
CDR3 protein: CASTRTLGRGYTF

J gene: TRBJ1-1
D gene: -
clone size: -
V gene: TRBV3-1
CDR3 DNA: TGTGCCAGCAGCCAAGAGTTGAGGGGTGAAGCTTTCTTT
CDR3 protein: CASSQELRGEAFF

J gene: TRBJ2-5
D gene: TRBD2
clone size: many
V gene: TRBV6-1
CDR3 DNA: TGTGCCAGCAACTTACCGGGACTAGCGGGGGTCCAAGAGACCCAGTACTTC
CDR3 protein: CASNLPGLAGVQETQYF

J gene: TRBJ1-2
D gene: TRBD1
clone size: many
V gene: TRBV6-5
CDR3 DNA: TGTGCCAGCAGTTCCCAGGGACAGTACTATGGCTACACCTTC
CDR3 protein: CASSSQGQYYGYTF

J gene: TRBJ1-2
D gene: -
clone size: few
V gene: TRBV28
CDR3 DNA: TGTGCCAGCAGTTCGGGACTGAGTGTAGGCTACACCTTC
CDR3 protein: CASSSGLSVGYTF

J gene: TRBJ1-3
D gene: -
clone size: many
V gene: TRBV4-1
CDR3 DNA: TGCGCCAGCAGCCAACCGATTCTCTCTGGAAACACCATATATTTT
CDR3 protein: CASSQPILSGNTIYF

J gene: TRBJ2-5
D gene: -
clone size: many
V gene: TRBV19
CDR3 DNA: TGTGCCAGTCCTGGACTGAACCAAGAGACCCAGTACTTC
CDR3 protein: CASPGLNQETQYF